These 9 T cell receptor beta chains originate from one sample sequenced in a study of response to subunit inactivated influenza vaccine. TCRdb itself ran the RT-PCR reads through MiXCR, one entry per CDR3 protein. The table lists roughly 780,000 distinct CDR3 sequences, roughly 20% of them singletons. Here the sequenced sample was PBMCs from blood, taken 4 to 6 days after vaccination. The receptor set was obtained from a man aged 50 or older who received an inactivated influenza vaccine.

In this sample, this clonotype turned up a few times. The CDR3 DNA reads TGTGCCAGCAGTGAAGCGCGGGGGGGCATGAACACTGAAGCTTTCTTT. Translation: CASSEARGGMNTEAFF. The genes are TRBV6-1 and TRBJ1-1; tentative D call: TRBD1 (6 bases). V dropped 0 bases and J dropped 0 bases, with 11 bases sitting between them. Germline assignment: CDR1 MNHNS and CDR2 SASEGT. The CDR3 is made up of 16 amino acids.

This chain links TRBV6-2 or TRBV6-3 with TRBJ1-6; D remains unclear. The V end lost 6 bases, the J end lost 7 bases, and 13 bases lay between the germline ends. The germline V gene encodes CDR1 MNHEY and CDR2 SVGEGT. CDR3 length: 14 amino acids. For the CDR3, the DNA is TGTGCCAGCAGCCACGGGGAAGGGAATTCACCCCTCCACTTT. As protein: CASSHGEGNSPLHF.

Ten or more counts support this clonotype. The rearrangement uses TRBV24-1 and TRBJ2-1, with D possibly being TRBD2 (6 bases). Looked up from germline, CDR1 is KGHDR and CDR2 is SFDVKD. This CDR3 region has 14 residues. The V end was cut by 9 bases, the J end by 0 bases, with 11 bases between. CDR3 bases: TGTGCCACCTCGGGGGTCTCCTCCTACAATGAGCAGTTCTTC. This gives the protein CATSGVSSYNEQFF.

This clonotype showed up many times. V and J are TRBV5-1 and TRBJ2-7; 7 nucleotides match TRBD1. Germline loops: CDR1 SGHRS, CDR2 YFSETQ. Losses at the gene ends were 4 bases for V and 3 bases for J; bases not matched to a gene: 7. This CDR3 region has 14 residues. The CDR3 bases are TGCGCCAGCAGCCACGCCCGACAGGGCTACGAGCAGTACTTC. This translates into CASSHARQGYEQYF.

The J gene is TRBJ2-1, the V gene TRBV6-1, with D possibly matching TRBD2 (6 bases). The CDR3 spans 16 residues. V was clipped by 2 bases and J by 0 bases, with 11 bases between them. Germline V gene lookup returns CDR1 MNHNS and CDR2 SASEGT. Written as DNA, the CDR3 is TGTGCCAGCAGTGAATGGCGGGGCCGCTCCTACAATGAGCAGTTCTTC. Amino acids: CASSEWRGRSYNEQFF.

This clonotype was recorded a few times. The rearrangement links TRBV7-2 to TRBJ2-7, with no clear D. In germline, CDR1 is SGHTA, CDR2 FQGNSA. This CDR3 comprises 18 residues. V lost 3 bases and J lost 3, with 24 bases in between. CDR3 in amino acids: CASSLARRQDSPNYEQYF. CDR3 coding DNA: TGTGCCAGCAGCTTGGCACGACGCCAAGATTCTCCTAACTACGAGCAGTACTTC.

This clonotype has just a few counts. The chain joins TRBV20-1 to TRBJ2-1; D is undetermined. Per the germline V gene, CDR1 is DFQATT and CDR2 is SNEGSKA (reference sequence). V lost 1 base to trimming and J lost 0 bases, with 10 bases between them. CDR3 size: 15 residues. The CDR3 region is CSARVRLSSYNEQFF. The CDR3 region has the DNA TGCAGTGCTAGAGTACGGCTGAGCTCCTACAATGAGCAGTTCTTC.

This clonotype occurred a few times. The chain joins TRBV10-2 to TRBJ2-7; TRBD2 matches at 8 bases. The CDR3 length is 17 residues. The V and J ends lost 4 bases and 3 bases, in that order; junction bases with no gene match: 14. The germline V gene has CDR1 WSHSY and CDR2 SAAADI. The chain's CDR3 is CASSGDGGALGSYEQYF. The DNA for the CDR3 is TGCGCCAGCAGTGGGGACGGGGGGGCCCTAGGAAGCTACGAGCAGTACTTC.

The rearrangement joins TRBV11-1 to TRBJ2-1, with 9 bases fitting TRBD2. The CDR3 is 14 residues long. V was clipped by 1 base and J by 8 bases; unmatched bases: 3. Germline V lookup: CDR1 SGHAT, CDR2 FQDESV (reference sequence). The CDR3 sequence is CASSLVAGAHEQFF. CDR3 nucleotides: TGTGCCAGCAGCTTAGTAGCGGGAGCTCATGAGCAGTTCTTC. The full variable domain, with the rest looked up from reference TRBV11-1 and TRBJ2-1, is EAEVAQSPRYKITEKSQAVAFWCDPISGHATLYWYRQILGQGPELLVQFQDESVVDDSQLPKDRFSAERLKGVDSTLKIQPAELGDSAMYLCASSLVAGAHEQFFGPGTRLTVL.